What follows is one TCR beta chain and its context. The data are from a study of T cell responses to AZD1222 COVID-19 vaccine. Measured with immunoSEQ multiplex PCR; TCRdb has only the in-frame clones, and not every one. The sample holds about 130,000 clones, 90% seen once. Germline values: CDR1 MNHEY, CDR2 SMNVEV (reference sequence). The ends lost 1 base at V and 6 bases at J; junction bases unmatched: 3. CDR3 length equals 15 residues. The starting material was peripheral blood, obtained on day 0 of AZD1222 vaccination. The chain uses TRBV27 and TRBJ1-1, with 12 nucleotides matching TRBD1. The clonotype originates from an adult in good health. CDR3 DNA: TGTGCCAGCAGTTTATTGGGGACAGGGGGCCCTGAAGCTTTCTTT. As protein: CASSLLGTGGPEAFF.